The 8 T cell receptor beta chains below come from one sample, sequenced in a study of cytomegalovirus exposure and HLA in healthy donors. Amplification used 60 Vbeta primers and 13 Jbeta primers. TCRdb keeps only in-frame clones here, not all; method: immunoSEQ multiplex PCR. There are about 190,000 clones in the sample; about 83% occur only once, and around 1.6% lies in the top ten. The specimen sequenced was PBMCs. The receptors here all came from a man aged 40-50 years in good health and CMV-seropositive.

The V and J genes are TRBV7-2 and TRBJ2-7, with TRBD2 matching over 10 bases. The CDR3 length is 15 residues. Germline V lookup: CDR1 SGHTA, CDR2 FQGNSA. V shed 4 bases, J shed 4 bases, and the junction held 7 bases outside the gene matches. CDR3 amino acids: CASSSLAGELYEQYF. The CDR3 DNA sequence: TGTGCCAGCAGCTCCCTAGCGGGAGAGCTATACGAGCAGTACTTC.

The table lists this clone with a few counts. V is TRBV29-1 and J is TRBJ2-7; no clear D gene. This CDR3 has 12 residues. With 8 bases removed from V and 3 bases from J, the gap between germline ends came to 14 bases. Germline V lookup: CDR1 SQVTM, CDR2 ANQGSEA. Here the CDR3 DNA reads TGCAGCCCCGGCCCGGAGTTCTACGAGCAGTACTTC. Amino acids: CSPGPEFYEQYF.

The CDR3 DNA reads TGTGCCAGCAGCTTGGACAGGGCCCCTACGATGAACACTGAAGCTTTCTTT. Translating it yields CASSLDRAPTMNTEAFF. The chain couples TRBV13 to TRBJ1-1; 8 nucleotides agree with TRBD1. V shed 3 bases and J 0 bases; nucleotides not matched to a gene: 9. Germline V lookup: CDR1 PRHDT, CDR2 FYEKMQ (reference sequence). The CDR3 totals 17 residues.

A single count supports this clone. The chain links TRBV5-1 to TRBJ1-2; TRBD1 matches at 9 bases. Germline CDR1 is SGHRS and CDR2 is YFSETQ. This CDR3 has 16 amino acids. J was trimmed by 6 bases and V by 4 bases; bases with no gene match: 13. The CDR3 region has the DNA TGCGCCAGCAGCCCAAGCGTGACAGGGGGATTTGATGGCTACACCTTC. It encodes CASSPSVTGGFDGYTF.

The chain is built from TRBV5-1 and TRBJ2-5; 7 bases align to TRBD2. The germline gives CDR1 SGHRS, CDR2 YFSETQ. J lost 7 bases, V lost 2 bases, and 14 bases had no gene match. The CDR3 length is 16 residues. The CDR3 here is CASSLSGDGPPGTQYF. CDR3 coding DNA: TGCGCCAGCAGCTTAAGCGGGGATGGCCCACCAGGGACCCAGTACTTC.

V gene TRBV30 combines with J gene TRBJ2-7; D ambiguous. The CDR3 runs to 13 residues. The ends were cut back, 2 bases at V and 2 bases at J, with 10 bases in the middle. Looked up from germline, CDR1 is GTSNPN and CDR2 is SVGIG (reference sequence). CDR3: CAWSPDTTYEQYF. DNA of the CDR3: TGTGCCTGGAGTCCAGACACGACCTACGAGCAGTACTTC.

This clone was detected once. The chain employs TRBV6-1 and TRBJ2-7, with 8 bases lining up with TRBD2. Germline V gene lookup returns CDR1 MNHNS and CDR2 SASEGT. The CDR3 sequence is 13 residues long. Trimming at V came to 7 bases and at J to 4 bases, leaving 6 bases not matched to a gene. As DNA, the CDR3 is TGTGCCAGCACGGGGGGGAACGCGTACGAGCAGTACTTC. This codes for CASTGGNAYEQYF.

This clone appeared once. V is TRBV4-2 and J is TRBJ1-2; D not certain. V lost 1 base and J 8 bases, leaving 14 bases between the germline ends. In germline, CDR1 is LGHNA, CDR2 YNFKEQ. The CDR3 contains 14 residues. Here the CDR3 reads CASSQAAGSGGYTF. In nucleotides, the CDR3 is TGTGCCAGCAGCCAAGCCGCGGGTTCGGGCGGCTACACCTTC.